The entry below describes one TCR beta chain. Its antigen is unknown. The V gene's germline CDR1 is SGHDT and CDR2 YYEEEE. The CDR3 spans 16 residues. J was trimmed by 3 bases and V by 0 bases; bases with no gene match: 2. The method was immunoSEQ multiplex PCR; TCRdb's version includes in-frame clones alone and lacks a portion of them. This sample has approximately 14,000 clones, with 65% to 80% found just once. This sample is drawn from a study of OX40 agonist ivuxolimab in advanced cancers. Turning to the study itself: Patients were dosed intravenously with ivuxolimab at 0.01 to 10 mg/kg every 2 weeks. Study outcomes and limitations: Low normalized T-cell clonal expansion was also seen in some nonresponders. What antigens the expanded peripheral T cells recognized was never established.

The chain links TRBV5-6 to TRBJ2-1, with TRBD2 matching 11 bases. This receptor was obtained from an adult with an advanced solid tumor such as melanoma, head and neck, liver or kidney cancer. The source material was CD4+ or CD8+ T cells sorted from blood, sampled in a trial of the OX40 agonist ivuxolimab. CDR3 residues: CASSLALAGDYNEQFF. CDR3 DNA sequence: TGTGCCAGCAGCTTGGCACTAGCGGGAGACTACAATGAGCAGTTCTTC.